The 18 T cell receptor beta chains below all came from one sample that was sequenced in a study of T cell responses to AZD1222 COVID-19 vaccine. Here immunoSEQ multiplex PCR was the method, and the copy in TCRdb shows in-frame clones only, minus some. Seen here are about 140,000 clones, roughly 90% observed once, and the top ten hold more than 3.5%. Source: peripheral blood, taken on day 0 of AZD1222 vaccination. The source is an adult in good health.

The chain couples TRBV11-3 to TRBJ2-7, with 8 positions matching TRBD2. Germline V gene lookup returns CDR1 SGHNT and CDR2 YENEEA. V gave up 2 bases and J gave up 0 bases; unmatched junction bases: 3. The CDR3 loop spans 15 amino acids. The DNA of the CDR3 is TGTGCCAGCAGCTTACAAAGCGGGAGCTCCTACGAGCAGTACTTC. Protein: CASSLQSGSSYEQYF. The full variable domain, in which reference TRBV11-3 and TRBJ2-7 provide the parts outside the CDR3, is EAGVVQSPRYKIIEKKQPVAFWCNPISGHNTLYWYLQNLGQGPELLIRYENEEAVDDSQLPKDRFSAERLKGVDSTLKIQPAELGDSAVYLCASSLQSGSSYEQYFGPGTRLTVT.

This sequence joins TRBV25-1 and TRBJ2-2; D may be TRBD1 or TRBD2 (5 bases each). Germline V gives CDR1 MGHDK, CDR2 SYGVNS. This CDR3 has 13 residues. Trimming took off 6 bases at V and 9 bases at J, with 14 bases between the two ends. The CDR3 DNA reads TGTGCCAGCAGCCGGGACCCATCCCGGGAGCTGTTTTTT. This gives the protein CASSRDPSRELFF.

The J gene is TRBJ2-7, the V gene TRBV28; tentatively, D is TRBD1 (5 bases). Looked up from germline, CDR1 is MDHEN and CDR2 is SYDVKM. V lost 3 bases and J 5 bases, leaving 5 bases between the germline ends. This CDR3 contains 11 residues. CDR3 coding DNA: TGTGCCAGCAGTTTGACAGACGAGCAGTACTTC. Encoded protein: CASSLTDEQYF.

This chain uses TRBV15 with TRBJ1-4; tentative D call: TRBD1 (6 bases). CDR1 and CDR2 from the germline V gene are LNHNV and YYDKDF (reference sequence). CDR3 size: 13 residues. The V gene lost 6 bases and the J gene lost 1 base, with 6 bases spanning the gap. The CDR3 here is CATRTGTNEKLFF. CDR3 nucleotide sequence: TGTGCCACCAGGACAGGAACTAATGAAAAACTGTTTTTT.

This chain uses TRBV12-5 with TRBJ1-1; D not resolved. The germline V gene has CDR1 LGHNT and CDR2 FRNRAP. V lost 5 bases to trimming and J lost 1 base, with 14 bases between them. There are 15 residues in the CDR3. CDR3 loop: CASGISATKNTEAFF. The CDR3 nucleotides are TGTGCTAGTGGTATCTCTGCGACTAAGAACACTGAAGCTTTCTTT.

The chain employs TRBV24-1 and TRBJ2-7; weak D call: TRBD1 (6 bases). Germline values: CDR1 KGHDR, CDR2 SFDVKD. Trimming removed 5 bases from V and 2 bases from J, with 9 bases in between. The CDR3 spans 13 residues. The CDR3 DNA follows: TGTGCCACCAGTGGCGGACAGACCTACGAGCAGTACTTC. Translating it yields CATSGGQTYEQYF.

Written as DNA, the CDR3 is TGTGCCAGCAGCACCGGGGACAGCCTCTATGGCTACACCTTC. It translates to CASSTGDSLYGYTF. The chain couples TRBV7-9 to TRBJ1-2, with 7 nucleotides matching TRBD1. The CDR3 totals 14 residues. Per the germline V gene, CDR1 is SEHNR and CDR2 is FQNEAQ (reference sequence). V shed 5 bases, J shed 4 bases, and the junction held 7 bases outside the gene matches.

This clone was found a few times. This sequence joins TRBV7-8 and TRBJ2-2; D gene ambiguous. CDR1 and CDR2 from the germline V gene are SGHVS and FQNEAQ. The CDR3 is 13 amino acids. The germline V and J ends were trimmed by 2 bases and 5 bases, with 6 bases remaining between them. In nucleotides, the CDR3 is TGTGCCAGCAGCTTACTACAGACCGGGGAGCTGTTTTTT. This codes for CASSLLQTGELFF. The complete variable domain, with remaining parts taken from reference TRBV7-8 and TRBJ2-2, reads GAGVSQSPRYKVAKRGQDVALRCDPISGHVSLFWYQQALGQGPEFLTYFQNEAQLDKSGLPSDRFFAERPEGSVSTLKIQRTQQEDSAVYLCASSLLQTGELFFGEGSRLTVL.

The chain has TRBV12-5 and TRBJ2-7; D is perhaps TRBD2 (6 bases). CDR3 length: 14 residues. The germline V gene encodes CDR1 LGHNT and CDR2 FRNRAP. Trimming left V 1 base short and J 3 bases short, with 10 bases between. CDR3 in amino acids: CASGLASAHYEQYF. CDR3 nucleotide sequence: TGTGCTAGTGGTTTGGCTAGCGCCCACTACGAGCAGTACTTC.

The chain joins TRBV19 to TRBJ2-7, with TRBD1 matching 9 bases. CDR3 length: 14 residues. V was pared by 3 bases and J by 6 bases, with 6 bases of the junction left unmatched. CDR1 is LNHDA, CDR2 SQIVND, per germline (reference sequence). Written as DNA, the CDR3 is TGTGCCAGTAGTATTCAGGACAGGGGATTCGAGCAGTACTTC. Translation gives CASSIQDRGFEQYF.

The V and J genes are TRBV25-1 and TRBJ2-2, with D tentatively TRBD1 (5 bases). From germline, CDR1 is MGHDK and CDR2 SYGVNS. The CDR3 length is 16 residues. V lost 1 base and J 7 bases, leaving 16 bases between the germline ends. CDR3 residues: CASSESGADFGGELFF. For the CDR3, the DNA is TGTGCCAGCAGTGAATCTGGGGCAGACTTCGGCGGGGAGCTGTTTTTT.

The chain joins TRBV28 to TRBJ2-7, with TRBD1 identical over 8 bases. The CDR3 has 16 amino acids. J was trimmed by 2 bases and V by 5 bases; bases with no gene match: 11. CDR1 and CDR2 from the germline V gene are MDHEN and SYDVKM. The chain's CDR3 is CASSSTRQGPAYEQYF. CDR3 in DNA: TGTGCCAGCAGTAGTACGAGACAGGGGCCCGCCTACGAGCAGTACTTC. Filled out from reference TRBV28 and TRBJ2-7, the complete variable domain reads DVKVTQSSRYLVKRTGEKVFLECVQDMDHENMFWYRQDPGLGLRLIYFSYDVKMKEKGDIPEGYSVSREKKERFSLILESASTNQTSMYLCASSSTRQGPAYEQYFGPGTRLTVT.

The CDR3 bases are TGTGCCAGCAGACCAGGAACAGTGAACACTGAAGCTTTCTTT. Protein sequence: CASRPGTVNTEAFF. The J gene is TRBJ1-1, the V gene TRBV27, with D unresolved. The germline gives CDR1 MNHEY, CDR2 SMNVEV (reference sequence). The CDR3 totals 14 residues. Trimming removed 6 bases at V and 0 bases at J, with 11 bases between.

V gene TRBV7-2 combines with J gene TRBJ2-3; 13 nucleotides agree with TRBD2. The junction had 5 bases not matched to a gene; V was cut back by 5 bases and J by 3 bases. This CDR3 spans 16 amino acids. Germline values: CDR1 SGHTA, CDR2 FQGNSA. The CDR3 DNA is TGTGCCAGCAGCCGCACTAGCGGGAGGGGGACAGATACGCAGTATTTT. Translation: CASSRTSGRGTDTQYF.

The gene calls are TRBV7-2 and TRBJ1-4, with no clear D. This CDR3 is 14 amino acids long. CDR1 is SGHTA and CDR2 is FQGNSA in the germline V gene. Trimming cost V 3 bases and J 7 bases, with 12 bases left between them. Here the CDR3 reads CASSFSGFREKLFF. CDR3 in DNA: TGTGCCAGCAGCTTCAGTGGGTTTCGTGAAAAACTGTTTTTT.

The chain employs TRBV19 and TRBJ1-5; D may be TRBD1 (5 bases). Germline assignment: CDR1 LNHDA and CDR2 SQIVND (reference sequence). The V and J ends lost 6 bases and 7 bases respectively, with 13 bases between them. The CDR3 spans 13 residues. This chain's CDR3 is CASSASGLQPQHF. The CDR3 DNA reads TGTGCCAGTAGCGCTTCAGGGTTGCAGCCCCAGCATTTT.

The chain has TRBV10-1 and TRBJ1-6; 7 nucleotides agree with TRBD1. Germline loops: CDR1 WNHNN, CDR2 SYGVQD (reference sequence). The CDR3 consists of 13 residues. V lost 5 bases to trimming and J lost 9 bases; unmatched junction nucleotides: 4. The CDR3 here is CASSLQGTSPLHF. The CDR3 DNA is TGCGCCAGCAGTTTACAGGGGACTTCACCCCTCCACTTT.

V is TRBV7-2 and J is TRBJ2-3, with TRBD2 identical over 10 bases. Looked up from germline, CDR1 is SGHTA and CDR2 is FQGNSA. With 7 bases clipped from V and 6 bases from J, the junction kept 10 bases outside the gene matches. The CDR3 totals 15 residues. CDR3: CASTPSGRLGDTQYF. CDR3 DNA sequence: TGTGCCAGCACCCCTAGCGGGAGACTAGGGGATACGCAGTATTTT. The full variable domain, in which reference TRBV7-2 and TRBJ2-3 provide the parts outside the CDR3, is GAGVSQSPSNKVTEKGKDVELRCDPISGHTALYWYRQSLGQGLEFLIYFQGNSAPDKSGLPSDRFSAERTGGSVSTLTIQRTQQEDSAVYLCASTPSGRLGDTQYFGPGTRLTVL.